This T cell receptor beta chain was captured in a study of T cells in localized non-small cell lung cancer. Whole-study results and caveats: Across samples, adjacent lung featured a median roughly 56 of the top 100 tumor clones. Sequencing was limited to one tumor region, leaving the possibility of heterogeneity open. Uninvolved adjacent lung showed the highest T cell clonality, exceeding tumor.

Profiling relied on immunoSEQ multiplex PCR, and the TCRdb table lists in-frame clones only, not all of them. The data hold roughly 35,000 clones, with less than 95% observed a single time. Trimming cost V 6 bases and J 5 bases, with 19 bases left between them. Germline V lookup: CDR1 SGHTA, CDR2 FQGNSA. The CDR3 contains 15 residues. Comments on this clone: The antigen remains unidentified.

The sample in question was peripheral blood mononuclear cells, obtained before any cancer treatment. This chain connects TRBV7-2 to TRBJ1-2; a weak D match, TRBD1 (6 bases). This sequence was found in a female donor at least 60 years old with stage II lung adenocarcinoma. As DNA, the CDR3 is TGTGCCAGCAGTACTGGGGGGGCAAGCCCTTATGGCTACACCTTC. This gives the protein CASSTGGASPYGYTF.